This entry describes one T cell receptor beta chain. Trimming stripped 2 bases from V and 1 base from J, with 7 bases between. CDR3 length: 14 residues. Germline values: CDR1 KGHSH, CDR2 LQKENI. The data derive from a study of OX40 agonist ivuxolimab in advanced cancers. On the study more broadly: Dose-escalation patients were diagnosed with hepatocellular carcinoma, melanoma, renal cell cancer or head and neck cancer.

The method was immunoSEQ multiplex PCR; TCRdb's version includes in-frame clones alone and lacks a portion of them. The sample records around 92,000 clones, around 92% being singletons. Systemic immunosuppression or autoimmune disease history was grounds to exclude patients. This clonotype was sampled from an adult with an advanced solid tumor such as melanoma, head and neck, liver or kidney cancer. This specimen consisted of CD4+ or CD8+ T cells sorted from blood, obtained in a trial of the OX40 agonist ivuxolimab. The V gene is TRBV18, the J gene TRBJ2-3, with D unresolved. CDR3 DNA: TGTGCCAGCTCACCATCTCAGGGCACAGATACGCAGTATTTT. Amino acids: CASSPSQGTDTQYF. The full variable domain, its missing parts supplied by reference TRBV18 and TRBJ2-3, is NAGVMQNPRHLVRRRGQEARLRCSPMKGHSHVYWYRQLPEEGLKFMVYLQKENIIDESGMPKERFSAEFPKEGPSILRIQQVVRGDSAAYFCASSPSQGTDTQYFGPGTRLTVL.